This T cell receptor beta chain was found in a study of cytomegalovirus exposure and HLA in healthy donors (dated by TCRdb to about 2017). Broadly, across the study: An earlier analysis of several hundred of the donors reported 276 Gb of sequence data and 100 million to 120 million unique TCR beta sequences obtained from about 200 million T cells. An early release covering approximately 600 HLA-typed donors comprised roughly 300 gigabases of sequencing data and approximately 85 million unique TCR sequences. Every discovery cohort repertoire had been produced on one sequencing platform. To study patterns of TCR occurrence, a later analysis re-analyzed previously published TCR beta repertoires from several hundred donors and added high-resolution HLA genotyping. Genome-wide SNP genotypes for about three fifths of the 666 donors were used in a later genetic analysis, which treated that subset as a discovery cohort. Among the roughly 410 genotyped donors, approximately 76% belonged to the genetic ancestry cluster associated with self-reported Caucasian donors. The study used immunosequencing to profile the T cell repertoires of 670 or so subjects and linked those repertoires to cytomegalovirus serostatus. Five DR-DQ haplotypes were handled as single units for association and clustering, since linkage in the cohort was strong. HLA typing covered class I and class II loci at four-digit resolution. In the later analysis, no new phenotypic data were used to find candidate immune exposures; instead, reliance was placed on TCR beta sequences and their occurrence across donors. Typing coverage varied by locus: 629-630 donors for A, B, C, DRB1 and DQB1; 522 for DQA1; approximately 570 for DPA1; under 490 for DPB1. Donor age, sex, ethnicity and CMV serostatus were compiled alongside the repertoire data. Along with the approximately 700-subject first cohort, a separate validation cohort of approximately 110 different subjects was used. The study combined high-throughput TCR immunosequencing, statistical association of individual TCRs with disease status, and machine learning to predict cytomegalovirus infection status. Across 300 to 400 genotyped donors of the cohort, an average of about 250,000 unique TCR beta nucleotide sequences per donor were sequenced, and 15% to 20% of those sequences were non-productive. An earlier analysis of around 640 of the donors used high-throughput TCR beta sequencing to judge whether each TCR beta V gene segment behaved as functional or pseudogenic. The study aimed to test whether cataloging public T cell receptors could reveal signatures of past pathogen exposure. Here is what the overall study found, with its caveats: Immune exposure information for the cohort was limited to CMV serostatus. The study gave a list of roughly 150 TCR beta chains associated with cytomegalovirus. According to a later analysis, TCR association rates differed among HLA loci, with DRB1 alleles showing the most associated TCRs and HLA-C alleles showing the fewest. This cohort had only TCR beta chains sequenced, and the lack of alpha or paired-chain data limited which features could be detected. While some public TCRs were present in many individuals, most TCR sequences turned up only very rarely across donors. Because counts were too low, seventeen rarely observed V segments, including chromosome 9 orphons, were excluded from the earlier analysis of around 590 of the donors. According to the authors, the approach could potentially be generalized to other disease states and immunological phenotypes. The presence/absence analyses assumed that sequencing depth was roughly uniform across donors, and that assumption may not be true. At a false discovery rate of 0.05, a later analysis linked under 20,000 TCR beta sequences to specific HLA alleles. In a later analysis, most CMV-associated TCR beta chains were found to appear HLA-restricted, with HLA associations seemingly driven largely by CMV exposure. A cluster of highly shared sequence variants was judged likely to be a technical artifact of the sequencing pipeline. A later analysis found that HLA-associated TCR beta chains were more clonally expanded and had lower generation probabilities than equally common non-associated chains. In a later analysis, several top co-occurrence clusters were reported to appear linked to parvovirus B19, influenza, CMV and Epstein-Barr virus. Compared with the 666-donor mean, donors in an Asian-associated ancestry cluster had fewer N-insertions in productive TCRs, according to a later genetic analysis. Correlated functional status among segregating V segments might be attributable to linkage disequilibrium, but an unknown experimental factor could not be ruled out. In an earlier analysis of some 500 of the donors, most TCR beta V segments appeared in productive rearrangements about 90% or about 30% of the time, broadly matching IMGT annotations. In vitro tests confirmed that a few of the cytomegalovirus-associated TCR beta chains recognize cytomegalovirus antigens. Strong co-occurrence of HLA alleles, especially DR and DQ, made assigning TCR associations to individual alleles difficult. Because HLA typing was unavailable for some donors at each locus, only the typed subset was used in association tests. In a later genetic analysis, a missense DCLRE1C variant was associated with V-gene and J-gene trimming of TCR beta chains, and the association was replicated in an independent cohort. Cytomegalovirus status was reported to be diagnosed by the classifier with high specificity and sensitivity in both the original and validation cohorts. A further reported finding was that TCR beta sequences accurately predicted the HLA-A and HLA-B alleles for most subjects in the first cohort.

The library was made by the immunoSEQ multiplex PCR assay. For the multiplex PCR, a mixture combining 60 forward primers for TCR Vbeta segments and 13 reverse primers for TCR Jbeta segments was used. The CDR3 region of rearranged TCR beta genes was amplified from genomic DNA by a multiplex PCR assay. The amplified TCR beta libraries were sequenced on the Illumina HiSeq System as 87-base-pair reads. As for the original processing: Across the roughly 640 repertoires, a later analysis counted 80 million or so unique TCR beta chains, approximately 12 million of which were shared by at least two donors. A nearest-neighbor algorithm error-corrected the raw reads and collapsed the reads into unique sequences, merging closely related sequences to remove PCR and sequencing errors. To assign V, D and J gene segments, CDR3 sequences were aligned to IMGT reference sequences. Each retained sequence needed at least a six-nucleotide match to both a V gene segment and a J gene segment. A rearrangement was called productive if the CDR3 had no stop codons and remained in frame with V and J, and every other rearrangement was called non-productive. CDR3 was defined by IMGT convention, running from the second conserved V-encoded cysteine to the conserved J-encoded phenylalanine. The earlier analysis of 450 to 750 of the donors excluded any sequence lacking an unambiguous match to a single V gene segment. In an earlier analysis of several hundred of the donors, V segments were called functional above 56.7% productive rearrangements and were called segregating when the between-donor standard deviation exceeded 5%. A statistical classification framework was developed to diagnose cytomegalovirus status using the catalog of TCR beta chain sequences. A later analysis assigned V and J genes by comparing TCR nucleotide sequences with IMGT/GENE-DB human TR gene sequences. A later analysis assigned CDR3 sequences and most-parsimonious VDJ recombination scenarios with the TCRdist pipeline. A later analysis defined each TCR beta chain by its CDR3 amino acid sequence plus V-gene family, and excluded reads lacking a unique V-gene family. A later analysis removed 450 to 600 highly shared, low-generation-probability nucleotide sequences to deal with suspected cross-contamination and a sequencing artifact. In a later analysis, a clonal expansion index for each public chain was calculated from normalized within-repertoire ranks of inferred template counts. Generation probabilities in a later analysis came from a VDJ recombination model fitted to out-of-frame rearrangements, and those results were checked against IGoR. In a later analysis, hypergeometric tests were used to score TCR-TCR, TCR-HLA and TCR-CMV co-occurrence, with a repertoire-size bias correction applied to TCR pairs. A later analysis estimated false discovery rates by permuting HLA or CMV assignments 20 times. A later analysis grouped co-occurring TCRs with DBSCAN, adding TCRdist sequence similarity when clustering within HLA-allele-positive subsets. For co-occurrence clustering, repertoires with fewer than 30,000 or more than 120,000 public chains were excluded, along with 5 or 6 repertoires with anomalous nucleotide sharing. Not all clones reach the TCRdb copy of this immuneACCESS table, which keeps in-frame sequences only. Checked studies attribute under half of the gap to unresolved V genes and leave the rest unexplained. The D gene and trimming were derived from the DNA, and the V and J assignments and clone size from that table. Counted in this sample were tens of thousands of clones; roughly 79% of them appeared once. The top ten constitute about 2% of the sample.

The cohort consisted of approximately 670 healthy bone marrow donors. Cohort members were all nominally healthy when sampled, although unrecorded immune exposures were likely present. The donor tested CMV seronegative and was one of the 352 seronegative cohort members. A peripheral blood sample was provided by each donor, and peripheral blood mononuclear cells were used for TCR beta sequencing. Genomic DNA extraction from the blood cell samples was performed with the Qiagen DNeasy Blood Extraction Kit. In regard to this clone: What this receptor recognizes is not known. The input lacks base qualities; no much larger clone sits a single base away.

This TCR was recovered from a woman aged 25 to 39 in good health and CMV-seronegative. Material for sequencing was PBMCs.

CDR3 region: CASSVGGDRSSGNTIYF. The DNA reads as follows: TGTGCCAGCAGCGTAGGGGGGGACAGGTCCTCTGGAAACACCATATATTTT. The rearranged segments are TRBV9 and TRBJ1-3, with 8 junctional bases fitting TRBD1. Ends trimmed: V by 0 bases, J by 0 bases; bases unmatched to a gene: 5. The CDR3 starts with the cysteine, ends with the phenylalanine, and has 17 residues. Here the CDR3 DNA is all that survives: 51 bases in frame from base 1. CDR1 and CDR2 are read off the germline V gene as SGDLS and YYNGEE.